This paragraph reports one TCR beta chain. The antigen remains unidentified. This record belongs to a study of identical twins. Overall study findings and caveats: Modeled out-of-frame TCR alpha sharing in monozygotic twins fell below observed levels.

Template switching added a universal primer site, and cDNA bore unique molecular identifiers. Each CDR3 protein gets one entry after TCRdb re-called the 5' RACE reads with MiXCR. The sample has under 450,000 distinct CDR3 sequences, roughly 18% seen once; the top ten hold about 12%. Material: naive T cells sorted from blood. The clonotype was recovered from a man aged 50-59 years in good health.

This CDR3 reads CSARSLAGGDEQYF. Written as DNA, the CDR3 is TGCAGTGCTAGGTCGCTAGCGGGAGGCGACGAGCAGTACTTC. This rearrangement joins TRBV20-1 to TRBJ2-7; TRBD2 agrees at 11 bases. This CDR3 has 14 amino acids. In germline, CDR1 is DFQATT, CDR2 SNEGSKA (reference sequence). V dropped 3 bases and J dropped 5; count of bases not matched to a gene: 6.